The 14 T cell receptor beta chains listed next were all sequenced from one sample in a study of cytomegalovirus exposure and HLA in healthy donors (dated by TCRdb to 2017 to 2019). The library was made by the immunoSEQ multiplex PCR assay. For the multiplex PCR, a mixture combining 60 forward primers for TCR Vbeta segments and 13 reverse primers for TCR Jbeta segments was used. TCRdb holds this immuneACCESS table with in-frame rearrangements only. Some clones are missing; in checked studies, unresolved V genes explain under half, and the rest has no known cause. Recorded for this sample are about 98,000 clones; around 80% of them occurred a single time. The top ten clones comprise about 1.5% of the sample. The sequenced sample consisted of PBMCs. The receptors were sampled from a man aged 35-49 years in good health and CMV-seronegative.

A single count supports this clone. V usage is TRBV27 and J usage is TRBJ2-3; 7 bases map to TRBD1. V gave up 5 bases and J gave up 1 base; unmatched junction bases: 6. The CDR3 runs 15 residues. Germline CDR1 MNHEY, CDR2 SMNVEV (reference sequence). The CDR3 loop is CASSRGLPGTDTQYF. In nucleotides, the CDR3 is TGTGCCAGCAGTAGGGGGCTCCCTGGCACAGATACGCAGTATTTT.

This clone was seen only a few times. The CDR3 DNA sequence: TGCGCCAGCAGCTTGGCTTCGAGCTCCTACAATGAGCAGTTCTTC. Translated: CASSLASSSYNEQFF. This chain connects TRBV5-1 to TRBJ2-1; D not resolved. V lost 0 bases and J 0 bases, leaving 7 bases between the germline ends. Germline V gives CDR1 SGHRS, CDR2 YFSETQ. This CDR3 region has 15 residues.

This rearrangement joins TRBV6-5 to TRBJ1-4; D uncertain. Germline V gene lookup returns CDR1 MNHEY and CDR2 SVGAGI. Trimming pared 2 bases from V and 0 bases from J, leaving 7 bases between. CDR3 size: 15 residues. The CDR3 sequence: CASSYSVATNEKLFF. The CDR3 DNA sequence: TGTGCCAGCAGTTACAGCGTGGCAACTAATGAAAAACTGTTTTTT.

The chain is built from TRBV7-9 and TRBJ2-5; 8 bases line up with TRBD2. Germline trimming cut 4 bases from V and 1 base from J; bases unmatched to any gene: 8. Germline values: CDR1 SEHNR, CDR2 FQNEAQ (reference sequence). CDR3 length: 16 amino acids. CDR3 amino acids: CASSSTGTSGQETQYF. DNA for the CDR3: TGTGCCAGCAGCTCCACCGGAACTAGCGGCCAAGAGACCCAGTACTTC.

V is TRBV4-1 and J is TRBJ2-5; 13 bases are a match to TRBD2. The J call may be faulty, since TRBJ2-7 better matches the DNA end. Germline V CDR1 and CDR2: MGHRA, YSYEKL. The CDR3 runs 17 residues. This CDR3 reads CASSQFPGLAGTYEQYF. The CDR3 DNA follows: TGCGCCAGCAGCCAGTTCCCGGGACTAGCGGGGACCTACGAGCAGTACTTC.

Notes on this clone: The junction does not match germline at one end; this may be a read error. The chain links TRBV7-9 to TRBJ1-1; tentative D call: TRBD1 (5 bases). Germline loops: CDR1 SEHNR, CDR2 FQNEAQ (reference sequence). This CDR3 region has 12 residues. CDR3 bases: TGTTCCAGCAGCTTAGTAGGGGTTGAAGCTTTCTTT. Protein: CSSSLVGVEAFF.

V gene TRBV19 combines with J gene TRBJ1-2, with 8 nucleotides matching TRBD1. The CDR3 is 13 residues long. CDR1 is LNHDA and CDR2 is SQIVND in the germline V gene (reference sequence). V shed 6 bases and J 4 bases; nucleotides not matched to a gene: 4. In DNA form, the CDR3 reads TGTGCCAGTAGGGAGACAGGGGCCTATGGCTACACCTTC. Translating it yields CASRETGAYGYTF.

This clone has a handful of counts. The chain combines TRBV30 with TRBJ1-2, with 7 bases fitting TRBD1. Looked up from germline, CDR1 is GTSNPN and CDR2 is SVGIG (reference sequence). CDR3 size: 15 residues. V was pared by 2 bases and J by 0 bases, with 6 bases of the junction left unmatched. This CDR3 reads CAWSPDRASNYGYTF. The CDR3 bases are TGTGCCTGGAGTCCCGACAGGGCCTCTAACTATGGCTACACCTTC.

The count of this clone is one. The chain carries TRBV5-1 and TRBJ2-5, with D tentatively TRBD1 (8 bases). Germline assignment: CDR1 SGHRS and CDR2 YFSETQ. This CDR3 has 15 amino acids. V shed 1 base and J shed 2 bases, with 12 bases lying between them. CDR3 amino acids: CASSLTGGGQETQYF. For the CDR3, the DNA is TGCGCCAGCAGCTTGACAGGGGGAGGGCAAGAGACCCAGTACTTC.

The V and J genes are TRBV2 and TRBJ1-6; unclear D gene. V lost 7 bases to trimming and J lost 16 bases, with 14 bases between them. Per germline, CDR1 SNHLY and CDR2 FYNNEI. The CDR3 has 11 residues. CDR3 amino acids: CASTERGLLHF. As DNA, the CDR3 is TGTGCCAGCACCGAGCGAGGTCTTCTCCACTTT.

As regards this clone: Other nucleotide sequences in the sample specify the same CDR3. The J gene is TRBJ1-2, the V gene TRBV27; 7 bases are a match to TRBD1. Germline trimming cut 7 bases from V and 2 bases from J; bases unmatched to any gene: 7. Per germline, CDR1 MNHEY and CDR2 SMNVEV (reference sequence). The CDR3 has 14 amino acids. The CDR3 spells CASTTRQGNYGYTF. The DNA of the CDR3 is TGTGCCAGCACGACCCGACAGGGCAACTATGGCTACACCTTC.

The chain recombines TRBV11-3 with TRBJ1-4, with D possibly TRBD1 on 6 matching bases. V shed 7 bases and J shed 7 bases, with 22 bases lying between them. The CDR3 is 16 amino acids. Looked up from germline, CDR1 is SGHNT and CDR2 is YENEEA. The CDR3 loop is CASTISPGQRIEKLFF. DNA of the CDR3: TGTGCCAGCACCATTTCACCCGGACAGCGGATTGAAAAACTGTTTTTT.

The chain carries TRBV7-3 and TRBJ2-5; 9 bases fit TRBD2. This CDR3 region has 19 residues. The J segment lost 4 bases and the V segment lost 4 bases, leaving 19 bases of the junction unmatched. In germline, CDR1 is SGHTA, CDR2 FQGTGA. The CDR3 spells CASSSPPGTSPGGGETQYF. CDR3 DNA sequence: TGTGCCAGCAGCTCACCTCCCGGGACTAGCCCCGGTGGGGGAGAGACCCAGTACTTC.

The V gene is TRBV6-1, the J gene TRBJ1-2; no definite D call. Germline assignment: CDR1 MNHNS and CDR2 SASEGT. The ends were cut back, 8 bases at V and 8 bases at J, with 24 bases in the middle. This CDR3 is 15 amino acids long. For the CDR3, the DNA is TGTGCCAGCCTCAGGCCCCCCCACCCAGGTCGAGGCTACACCTTC. Its translation is CASLRPPHPGRGYTF.